The 26 T cell receptor beta chains below were found in one sample sequenced in a study of cytomegalovirus exposure and HLA in healthy donors. The PCR employed 60 Vbeta primers together with 13 Jbeta primers. Sequencing used immunoSEQ multiplex PCR; TCRdb keeps in-frame clones, though not all of them. The sample includes around 100,000 clones, around 77% of them seen just once. The sample taken for sequencing was PBMCs. Receptor source: a male donor in good health and CMV-seropositive.

V usage is TRBV18 and J usage is TRBJ2-7; D perhaps matches TRBD1 (5 bases). Trimming removed 4 bases from V and 0 bases from J, with 13 bases in between. CDR3 length: 15 residues. Germline V lookup: CDR1 KGHSH, CDR2 LQKENI. The CDR3, as DNA: TGTGCCAGCTCACTAACGACAGATCCCTCCTACGAGCAGTACTTC. Translating gives CASSLTTDPSYEQYF.

The chain recombines TRBV7-2 with TRBJ2-3; 7 bases agree with TRBD2. This CDR3 is 14 amino acids long. Germline trimming cut 5 bases from V and 5 bases from J; bases unmatched to any gene: 7. Germline V gives CDR1 SGHTA, CDR2 FQGNSA. The CDR3 DNA sequence: TGTGCCAGCAGCCGCGGACTAGGAAGAGATACGCAGTATTTT. Translation gives CASSRGLGRDTQYF. Full variable domain (rest looked up from reference TRBV7-2 and TRBJ2-3): GAGVSQSPSNKVTEKGKDVELRCDPISGHTALYWYRQSLGQGLEFLIYFQGNSAPDKSGLPSDRFSAERTGGSVSTLTIQRTQQEDSAVYLCASSRGLGRDTQYFGPGTRLTVL.

V usage is TRBV28 and J usage is TRBJ2-7; maybe TRBD2 (6 bases). The germline CDR1 and CDR2 sequences are MDHEN and SYDVKM. The CDR3 sequence is 16 residues long. Trimming left V 4 bases short and J 5 bases short, with 21 bases between. Here the CDR3 reads CASSSPTSVGGDEQYF. DNA for the CDR3: TGTGCCAGCAGTTCCCCGACTAGTGTTGGTGGGGACGAGCAGTACTTC.

The CDR3 spells CASSIAGRSSYNEQFF. The DNA of the CDR3 is TGTGCCAGCAGCATAGCTGGAAGGAGCTCCTACAATGAGCAGTTCTTC. V is TRBV28 and J is TRBJ2-1; D is uncertain. Germline V gives CDR1 MDHEN, CDR2 SYDVKM. This CDR3 has 16 amino acids. V was pared by 6 bases and J by 0 bases, with 15 bases between.

V gene TRBV30 combines with J gene TRBJ2-7, with 8 nucleotides matching TRBD1. The germline gives CDR1 GTSNPN, CDR2 SVGIG (reference sequence). The CDR3 has 16 residues. Trimming cost V 5 bases and J 1 base; bases outside gene matches: 13. In nucleotides, the CDR3 is TGTGCCTGGGATAGGACAGGGAAAAGGTGGTCCTACGAGCAGTACTTC. It encodes CAWDRTGKRWSYEQYF.

The V gene is TRBV2, the J gene TRBJ1-5; 8 positions agree with TRBD1. CDR3 length equals 17 residues. V was clipped by 6 bases and J by 1 base; unmatched bases: 11. The germline CDR1 and CDR2 sequences are SNHLY and FYNNEI. In DNA form, the CDR3 reads TGTGCCAGCAGAGCGCTCCTTCAGGGGGCGAGCAATCAGCCCCAGCATTTT. Its translation is CASRALLQGASNQPQHF.

The chain has TRBV5-1 and TRBJ2-1; D call uncertain. Germline CDR1 reads SGHRS; CDR2 reads YFSETQ. CDR3 length: 13 residues. The V gene lost 1 base and the J gene lost 7 bases, with 9 bases spanning the gap. The CDR3 spells CASSLLEANEQFF. CDR3 DNA sequence: TGCGCCAGCAGCTTGCTTGAGGCAAATGAGCAGTTCTTC.

The chain has TRBV7-9 and TRBJ2-1; a weak D match, TRBD1 (5 bases). The CDR3 has 14 amino acids. The V gene's germline CDR1 is SEHNR and CDR2 FQNEAQ (reference sequence). V lost 6 bases and J 7 bases, leaving 16 bases between the germline ends. The CDR3: CASRIGRPGNEQFF. CDR3 DNA sequence: TGTGCCAGCAGGATCGGGCGCCCAGGGAATGAGCAGTTCTTC.

The chain employs TRBV5-1 and TRBJ2-5; 11 bases line up with TRBD2. The V gene's germline CDR1 is SGHRS and CDR2 YFSETQ. V shed 2 bases, J shed 2 bases, and the junction held 2 bases outside the gene matches. The CDR3 spans 15 residues. The CDR3 region is CASSLTSGSQETQYF. DNA of the CDR3: TGCGCCAGCAGCTTAACTAGCGGGAGTCAAGAGACCCAGTACTTC.

This clone was detected a few times. The gene calls are TRBV28 and TRBJ2-4; D ambiguous. There are 12 residues in the CDR3. V shed 6 bases and J shed 8 bases, with 11 bases lying between them. The germline gives CDR1 MDHEN, CDR2 SYDVKM. The CDR3 reads CASSSYMDIQYF. CDR3 nucleotide sequence: TGTGCCAGCAGCTCCTATATGGACATTCAGTACTTC.

The chain links TRBV5-4 to TRBJ1-3; the D is unclear. The V end lost 2 bases, the J end lost 0 bases, and 3 bases lay between the germline ends. CDR3 length: 13 residues. The germline V gene encodes CDR1 SGHNT and CDR2 YYREEE (reference sequence). CDR3 in amino acids: CASSFNSGNTIYF. The CDR3, as DNA: TGTGCCAGCAGCTTCAACTCTGGAAACACCATATATTTT. Drawing the rest from reference TRBV5-4 and TRBJ1-3, the complete variable domain is ETGVTQSPTHLIKTRGQQVTLRCSSQSGHNTVSWYQQALGQGPQFIFQYYREEENGRGNFPPRFSGLQFPNYSSELNVNALELDDSALYLCASSFNSGNTIYFGEGSWLTVV.

The chain couples TRBV7-8 to TRBJ2-4; D uncertain. Germline CDR1 SGHVS, CDR2 FQNEAQ. Trimming pared 6 bases from V and 5 bases from J, leaving 17 bases between. The CDR3 is 15 residues long. In DNA form, the CDR3 reads TGTGCCAGCAGTCCCTGGAGCGCCAACCAAAACATTCAGTACTTC. Translation: CASSPWSANQNIQYF.

The chain uses TRBV6-1 and TRBJ2-7; 7 bases match TRBD1. Trimming removed 8 bases from V and 2 bases from J; junction bases left unmatched: 9. Germline CDR1 is MNHNS and CDR2 is SASEGT. This CDR3 is 14 amino acids long. The CDR3 region is CASQGQAYPYEQYF. The CDR3 region has the DNA TGTGCCAGCCAAGGACAGGCCTACCCCTACGAGCAGTACTTC.

The V gene is TRBV11-2, the J gene TRBJ2-1, with 9 bases lining up with TRBD1. The germline V gene encodes CDR1 SGHAT and CDR2 FQNNGV. Unmatched junction bases numbered 11, after V lost 5 bases and J lost 9 bases. CDR3 size: 15 residues. CDR3 nucleotide sequence: TGTGCCAGCAGCCCCCGGACAGGGGATTTAAGTGAGCAGTTCTTC. Amino acid sequence: CASSPRTGDLSEQFF.

The V gene is TRBV28, the J gene TRBJ2-1; TRBD2 might be the D (6 bases). The CDR3 has 15 amino acids. Trimming cost V 6 bases and J 4 bases, with 16 bases left between them. Germline CDR1 is MDHEN and CDR2 is SYDVKM. CDR3: CASSRPEGDYNEQFF. As DNA, the CDR3 is TGTGCCAGCAGCCGCCCGGAGGGAGATTACAATGAGCAGTTCTTC.

This chain connects TRBV5-1 to TRBJ2-2; tentative D call: TRBD2 (5 bases). The V and J ends lost 5 bases and 5 bases respectively, with 16 bases between them. This CDR3 spans 15 amino acids. Germline CDR1 is SGHRS and CDR2 is YFSETQ. CDR3 coding DNA: TGCGCCAGCAGTTTGACACCCCGGGAAACCGGGGAGCTGTTTTTT. Translation gives CASSLTPRETGELFF.

This clone was counted a single time. The gene calls are TRBV18 and TRBJ2-3; tentatively, D is TRBD2 (5 bases). CDR3 length: 14 amino acids. V lost 2 bases and J lost 3, with 9 bases in between. Germline loops: CDR1 KGHSH, CDR2 LQKENI. In nucleotides, the CDR3 is TGTGCCAGCTCACCAGTAGCGAGAACAGATACGCAGTATTTT. Amino acids: CASSPVARTDTQYF.

The chain uses TRBV2 and TRBJ2-1; D might be TRBD1 (6 bases). With 5 bases removed from V and 10 bases from J, the gap between germline ends came to 15 bases. The germline gives CDR1 SNHLY, CDR2 FYNNEI. This CDR3 spans 13 amino acids. DNA of the CDR3: TGTGCCAGCAGTAGACTGCACACAGGGGAGCAGTTCTTC. Its protein product is CASSRLHTGEQFF. The full variable domain, in which reference TRBV2 and TRBJ2-1 provide the parts outside the CDR3, is EPEVTQTPSHQVTQMGQEVILRCVPISNHLYFYWYRQILGQKVEFLVSFYNNEISEKSEIFDDQFSVERPDGSNFTLKIRSTKLEDSAMYFCASSRLHTGEQFFGPGTRLTVL.

The V and J genes are TRBV11-3 and TRBJ1-1; D call uncertain. V lost 3 bases and J 0 bases, leaving 8 bases between the germline ends. Germline values: CDR1 SGHNT, CDR2 YENEEA. This CDR3 has 14 amino acids. The CDR3 is CASSLDFMNTEAFF. As DNA, the CDR3 is TGTGCCAGCAGCTTGGACTTCATGAACACTGAAGCTTTCTTT.

This clone was seen only a few times. The CDR3 loop reads CASSLDSGSRWRYF. In nucleotides, the CDR3 is TGCGCCAGCAGCTTGGATAGCGGGAGTAGGTGGCGGTACTTC. V and J are TRBV5-1 and TRBJ2-7; 9 nucleotides line up with TRBD2. This CDR3 region has 14 residues. Germline CDR1 SGHRS, CDR2 YFSETQ. J gave up 12 bases and V 0 bases, and 10 bases lay outside the gene matches.

This rearrangement joins TRBV19 to TRBJ1-5; D possibly corresponds to TRBD1 (6 bases). With 5 bases removed from V and 6 bases from J, the gap between germline ends came to 17 bases. CDR1 and CDR2 from the germline V gene are LNHDA and SQIVND (reference sequence). The CDR3 loop spans 15 amino acids. CDR3 sequence (DNA): TGTGCCAGTAGTTCGTCGGCGGGGGGCCTTCAGCCCCAGCATTTT. Translation: CASSSSAGGLQPQHF.

This clone appeared once. The chain links TRBV7-2 to TRBJ2-1; D ambiguous. Looked up from germline, CDR1 is SGHTA and CDR2 is FQGNSA. The CDR3 runs to 13 residues. Trimming shortened V by 5 bases and J by 6 bases, and 11 bases separated the two germline ends. CDR3 amino acids: CASSPTDRNEQFF. CDR3 coding DNA: TGTGCCAGCAGCCCCACAGACCGCAATGAGCAGTTCTTC.

Here the CDR3 DNA reads TGCGCCAGCACCGGACAGGGGAACACCGGGGAGCTGTTTTTT. It is translated as CASTGQGNTGELFF. The rearrangement uses TRBV5-1 and TRBJ2-2, with 8 bases matching TRBD1. Germline V CDR1 and CDR2: SGHRS, YFSETQ. The CDR3 is made up of 14 amino acids. Unmatched junction bases numbered 2, after V lost 6 bases and J lost 1 base. Supplemented by reference TRBV5-1 and TRBJ2-2, the full variable domain reads KAGVTQTPRYLIKTRGQQVTLSCSPISGHRSVSWYQQTPGQGLQFLFEYFSETQRNKGNFPGRFSGRQFSNSRSEMNVSTLELGDSALYLCASTGQGNTGELFFGEGSRLTVL.

J is TRBJ2-2 and V is TRBV29-1, with 10 bases matching TRBD1. Germline CDR1 is SQVTM and CDR2 is ANQGSEA. The CDR3 is 15 residues long. V was pared by 3 bases and J by 3 bases, with 4 bases of the junction left unmatched. The CDR3 protein is CSVERTGGHTGELFF. DNA of the CDR3: TGCAGCGTTGAGAGGACAGGGGGACACACCGGGGAGCTGTTTTTT.

This clone was seen once. The genes are TRBV19 and TRBJ2-6; TRBD1 aligns across 8 bases. V gave up 2 bases and J gave up 8 bases; unmatched junction bases: 14. Germline CDR1 reads LNHDA; CDR2 reads SQIVND (reference sequence). The CDR3 totals 18 residues. DNA of the CDR3: TGTGCCAGTAGTATAACCCGGGACAGGTCCCGCGGGACCAACGTCCTGACTTTC. Translating gives CASSITRDRSRGTNVLTF. Based on the CDR3 plus reference TRBV19 and TRBJ2-6, the full variable domain is DGGITQSPKYLFRKEGQNVTLSCEQNLNHDAMYWYRQDPGQGLRLIYYSQIVNDFQKGDIAEGYSVSREKKESFPLTVTSAQKNPTAFYLCASSITRDRSRGTNVLTFGAGSRLTVL.

This clone is a singleton in its sample. The chain combines TRBV9 with TRBJ1-1; D is perhaps TRBD1 (6 bases). The V end was cut by 4 bases, the J end by 2 bases, with 9 bases between. Germline lookup yields CDR1 SGDLS and CDR2 YYNGEE. The CDR3 is 13 amino acids. The CDR3 reads CASSPRGNTEAFF. The CDR3 DNA is TGTGCCAGCAGCCCCAGGGGAAACACTGAAGCTTTCTTT.